What follows describes a single T cell receptor (beta chain). Its antigen remains unidentified. Trimming left V 3 bases short and J 1 base short, with 3 bases between. CDR3 length: 12 amino acids. These data come from a study of T cell responses to AZD1222 COVID-19 vaccine. Study-wide background: Whether given at about 4 or about 12 weeks, second doses were pooled.

Libraries were prepared by immunoSEQ multiplex PCR; TCRdb keeps only in-frame clonotypes and omits some of them. This repertoire shows about 100,000 clones, approximately 87% found once; its top ten account for approximately 15%. General study findings and limits: Females made up more of the donors, who were largely white British, and clonal diversity may have come out too low.

The chain joins TRBV12-3 or TRBV12-4 to TRBJ1-1; D is undetermined. The receptor was derived from an adult in good health. Sample: peripheral blood, taken on day 0 of AZD1222 vaccination. DNA of the CDR3: TGTGCCAGCAGTTTGGGGAACACTGAAGCTTTCTTT. It codes for CASSLGNTEAFF.